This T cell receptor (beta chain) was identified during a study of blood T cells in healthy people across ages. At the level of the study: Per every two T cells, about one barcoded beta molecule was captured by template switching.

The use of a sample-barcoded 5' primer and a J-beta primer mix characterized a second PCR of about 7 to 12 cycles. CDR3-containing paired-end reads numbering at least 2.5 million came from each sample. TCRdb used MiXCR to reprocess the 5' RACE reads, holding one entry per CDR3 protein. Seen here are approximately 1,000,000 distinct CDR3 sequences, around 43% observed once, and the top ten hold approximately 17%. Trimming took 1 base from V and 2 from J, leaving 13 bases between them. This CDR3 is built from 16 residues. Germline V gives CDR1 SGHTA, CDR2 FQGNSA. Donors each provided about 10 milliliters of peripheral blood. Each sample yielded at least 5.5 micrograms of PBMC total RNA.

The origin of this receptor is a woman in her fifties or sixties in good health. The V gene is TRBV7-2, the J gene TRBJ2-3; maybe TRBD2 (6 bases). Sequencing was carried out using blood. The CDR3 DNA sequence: TGTGCCAGCAGCTTAGAGAGTGGAGGGATCACAGATACGCAGTATTTT. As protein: CASSLESGGITDTQYF. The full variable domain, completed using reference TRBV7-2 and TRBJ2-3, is GAGVSQSPSNKVTEKGKDVELRCDPISGHTALYWYRQSLGQGLEFLIYFQGNSAPDKSGLPSDRFSAERTGGSVSTLTIQRTQQEDSAVYLCASSLESGGITDTQYFGPGTRLTVL.